These 8 T cell receptor beta chains came from one sample sequenced in a study of glioma-infiltrating T cells. TCR alpha and beta CDR3 regions were amplified from RNA using iRepertoire nested multiplex PCR. Each CDR3 protein is one row after TCRdb ran MiXCR on the multiplex PCR reads. The table has around 170,000 distinct CDR3 sequences, about 47% seen once. The sample consisted of glioma tissue, nonneoplastic brain tissue, or PBMCs (not recorded which). These receptors originate from a human donor with low-grade glioma or glioblastoma, undergoing nonglioma brain surgery, or in good health (not recorded which).

The table lists this clonotype with many counts. The DNA of the CDR3 is TGTGCCAGCAGACCCGGAGGGGGGGTTAACTATGGCTACACCTTC. Protein product: CASRPGGGVNYGYTF. V usage is TRBV6-1 and J usage is TRBJ1-2, with D perhaps matching TRBD1 (6 bases). V was pared by 6 bases and J by 1 base, with 15 bases between. Germline loops: CDR1 MNHNS, CDR2 SASEGT. CDR3 size: 15 residues.

This clonotype has more than one count but fewer than ten. The V gene is TRBV29-1, the J gene TRBJ2-7; D unclear. The germline gives CDR1 SQVTM, CDR2 ANQGSEA. The V end was cut by 7 bases, the J end by 5 bases, with 12 bases between. The CDR3 runs to 11 residues. The CDR3 loop reads CSAELNHEQYF. The CDR3 DNA sequence: TGCAGCGCCGAACTCAACCACGAGCAGTACTTC.

Turning to this clonotype: Given a much more abundant clone one base away, this may be a read error. V is TRBV20-1 and J is TRBJ2-1, with 11 bases matching TRBD2. Losses at the gene ends were 2 bases for V and 4 bases for J; bases not matched to a gene: 4. Germline V gene data show CDR1 as DFQATT and CDR2 as SNEGSKA (reference sequence). The CDR3 has 15 residues. The CDR3 coding sequence is TGCAGTGCTAGATACCGGACTAGCGGGTACAATGAGCAGTTCTTC. Protein: CSARYRTSGYNEQFF.

As for this clonotype: Relative to the germline gene, one junction end is altered; a read error may explain this. The J gene is TRBJ2-3, the V gene TRBV19; no definite D call. This CDR3 spans 12 amino acids. Germline V lookup: CDR1 LNHDA, CDR2 SQIVND (reference sequence). CDR3 in amino acids: CDSKSTTDTQYF. The CDR3, as DNA: TGTGACAGTAAATCCACCACAGATACGCAGTATTTT.

V is TRBV7-2 and J is TRBJ2-3; 11 nucleotides match TRBD2. CDR1 and CDR2 from the germline V gene are SGHTA and FQGNSA. The CDR3 is 16 amino acids. J gave up 5 bases and V 5 bases, and 9 bases lay outside the gene matches. CDR3 loop: CASSRLVAGGEDTQYF. The CDR3 DNA reads as TGTGCCAGCAGCCGCTTAGTAGCGGGAGGGGAAGATACGCAGTATTTT.

As concerns this clonotype: With a much larger clone just one base away, this may be a read error. The chain joins TRBV7-9 to TRBJ2-7; D is perhaps TRBD2 (5 bases). CDR1 is SEHNR and CDR2 is FQNEAQ in the germline V gene (reference sequence). CDR3 length equals 12 residues. The V gene lost 6 bases and the J gene lost 11 bases, with 17 bases spanning the gap. Here the CDR3 reads CASSVNKQEEYF. The CDR3 DNA reads as TGTGCCAGCAGTGTCAACAAGCAGGAGGAGTACTTC.

Worth noting for this clonotype: A much larger clone lies one base from this, so it may be a read error. J is TRBJ1-1 and V is TRBV7-2; no definite D call. Looked up from germline, CDR1 is SGHTA and CDR2 is FQGNSA. The germline V and J ends were trimmed by 2 bases and 6 bases, with 10 bases remaining between them. CDR3 size: 13 residues. CDR3 DNA sequence: TGTGCCAGCAGCTTAAATCACATGGCTGAAGCTTTCTTT. Protein sequence: CASSLNHMAEAFF.

This clonotype was seen many times. This chain links TRBV2 with TRBJ1-5, with no clear D. The V end was cut by 7 bases, the J end by 4 bases, with 14 bases between. The V gene's germline CDR1 is SNHLY and CDR2 FYNNEI. The CDR3 sequence is 14 residues long. In DNA form, the CDR3 reads TGTGCCAGCATGCCCCGGGAAGGAAATCAGCCCCAGCATTTT. Amino acid sequence: CASMPREGNQPQHF.